These 18 T cell receptor beta chains came from one sample sequenced in a study of control samples from healthy donors and cancer patients. TCRdb keeps only in-frame clones here, not all; method: immunoSEQ multiplex PCR. Of 130,000 or so clones detected, 70% to 90% appear once; the ten largest clones hold approximately 37%. The sequenced sample consisted of blood. The source of these receptors is a man in his fifties in good health.

This clone was seen once. The chain carries TRBV7-9 and TRBJ1-1; 7 nucleotides agree with TRBD1. The CDR3 is 15 amino acids. V was pared by 5 bases and J by 7 bases, with 13 bases of the junction left unmatched. Per the germline V gene, CDR1 is SEHNR and CDR2 is FQNEAQ (reference sequence). CDR3 loop: CASSIGGRGQNEAFF. CDR3 coding DNA: TGTGCCAGCAGCATAGGAGGGAGGGGGCAGAATGAAGCTTTCTTT.

This sequence joins TRBV20-1 and TRBJ1-3; no firm D call. Germline V gene sequence: CDR1 DFQATT, CDR2 SNEGSKA (reference sequence). The CDR3 has 11 amino acids. V was trimmed by 4 bases and J by 4 bases, leaving 5 bases between them. The CDR3 spells CSATAGNTIYF. DNA for the CDR3: TGCAGTGCTACCGCCGGAAACACCATATATTTT.

The chain links TRBV9 to TRBJ2-7, with D tentatively TRBD1 (5 bases). CDR3 size: 14 residues. The V end lost 0 bases, the J end lost 3 bases, and 10 bases lay between the germline ends. The germline CDR1 and CDR2 sequences are SGDLS and YYNGEE. The CDR3 loop is CASSVGQRDYEQYF. CDR3 DNA: TGTGCCAGCAGCGTAGGACAGAGAGACTACGAGCAGTACTTC.

The CDR3 bases are TGTGCCAGCAGCCAAGCTTACCCCCGGGAGCAGTACTTC. It yields the protein CASSQAYPREQYF. The chain carries TRBV3-1 (or the pseudogene TRBV3-2) and TRBJ2-7; D call uncertain. Trimming took off 1 base at V and 7 bases at J, with 11 bases between the two ends. This CDR3 has 13 amino acids. Germline CDR1 LGHDT, CDR2 YNNKEL (reference sequence).

The chain recombines TRBV5-4 with TRBJ1-1, with 7 bases lining up with TRBD1. The V gene end was trimmed by 2 bases and the J gene end by 3 bases; junction bases not matched to a gene: 4. CDR3 length: 14 residues. CDR1 is SGHNT and CDR2 is YYREEE in the germline V gene (reference sequence). CDR3 nucleotide sequence: TGTGCCAGCAGCTTAAGGGGGCAGGACACTGAAGCTTTCTTT. Encoded protein: CASSLRGQDTEAFF.

This clone has just one count. The chain is built from TRBV5-1 and TRBJ1-1, with D maybe TRBD1 (5 bases). Trimming pared 3 bases from V and 4 bases from J, leaving 13 bases between. The CDR3 spans 14 residues. Germline lookup yields CDR1 SGHRS and CDR2 YFSETQ. Here the CDR3 reads CASSYGAGGTEAFF. For the CDR3, the DNA is TGCGCCAGCAGCTATGGGGCGGGGGGCACTGAAGCTTTCTTT.

J is TRBJ1-6 and V is TRBV3-1 (or the pseudogene TRBV3-2), with D hard to call. Trimming shortened V by 4 bases and J by 0 bases, and 10 bases separated the two germline ends. The CDR3 totals 16 residues. Germline assignment: CDR1 LGHDT and CDR2 YNNKEL (reference sequence). The CDR3 DNA follows: TGTGCCAGCAGCCCGGGCTGGGGCTCCTATAATTCACCCCTCCACTTT. Protein product: CASSPGWGSYNSPLHF.

The chain carries TRBV5-5 and TRBJ2-3; no firm D call. Trimming left V 1 base short and J 6 bases short, with 12 bases between. This CDR3 is 14 amino acids long. Germline V gene sequence: CDR1 SGHKS, CDR2 YYEKEE (reference sequence). CDR3 amino acids: CASSLSQGPDTQYF. CDR3 DNA sequence: TGTGCCAGCAGCTTGTCGCAAGGGCCGGATACGCAGTATTTT.

The J gene is TRBJ2-1, the V gene TRBV2; the D gene is possibly TRBD1 (5 bases). The germline V and J ends were trimmed by 3 bases and 7 bases, with 13 bases remaining between them. Germline V CDR1 and CDR2: SNHLY, FYNNEI. This CDR3 has 14 amino acids. CDR3: CASSEQGGWNEQFF. The CDR3 coding sequence is TGTGCCAGCAGTGAGCAGGGTGGGTGGAATGAGCAGTTCTTC.

CDR3 protein: CASSEESTGAEKLFF. CDR3 DNA: TGTGCCAGCAGTGAAGAGTCGACAGGGGCTGAAAAACTGTTTTTT. V and J are TRBV6-1 and TRBJ1-4, with 8 positions matching TRBD1. CDR1 is MNHNS and CDR2 is SASEGT in the germline V gene. CDR3 size: 15 residues. Trimming removed 1 base from V and 7 bases from J; junction bases left unmatched: 5.

V is TRBV27 and J is TRBJ1-2, with 10 bases fitting TRBD1. Germline V gene data show CDR1 as MNHEY and CDR2 as SMNVEV (reference sequence). This CDR3 comprises 15 residues. V shed 5 bases, J shed 3 bases, and the junction held 6 bases outside the gene matches. This chain's CDR3 is CASSQGQGEHYGYTF. CDR3 sequence (DNA): TGTGCCAGCAGTCAAGGACAGGGGGAACACTATGGCTACACCTTC.

The chain uses TRBV15 and TRBJ1-4, with TRBD1 identical over 10 bases. This CDR3 spans 15 amino acids. J was trimmed by 7 bases and V by 6 bases; bases with no gene match: 8. Germline lookup yields CDR1 LNHNV and CDR2 YYDKDF (reference sequence). CDR3 protein: CATRRDRGLGEKLFF. CDR3 DNA: TGTGCCACCAGGCGAGACAGGGGGCTCGGTGAAAAACTGTTTTTT.

The chain combines TRBV19 with TRBJ1-1, with 7 positions matching TRBD1. J gave up 5 bases and V 7 bases, and 22 bases lay outside the gene matches. The length of the CDR3 is 18 residues. Germline values: CDR1 LNHDA, CDR2 SQIVND (reference sequence). The CDR3 DNA follows: TGTGCCAGTATACCCGCTGGACAGGATTACCACCGGGGGACTGAAGCTTTCTTT. Its protein product is CASIPAGQDYHRGTEAFF.

This rearrangement joins TRBV12-3 or TRBV12-4 to TRBJ1-5, with TRBD1 matching over 7 bases. The CDR3 extends over 12 amino acids. With V trimmed by 8 bases and J by 3 bases, 1 base remained unmatched. The CDR3 DNA sequence: TGTGCCAGCGGGACAGTCAATCAGCCCCAGCATTTT. The encoded protein is CASGTVNQPQHF.

This clone appeared once. V and J are TRBV27 and TRBJ1-2; D perhaps matches TRBD1 (5 bases). Germline CDR1 MNHEY, CDR2 SMNVEV (reference sequence). The CDR3 length is 13 residues. Trimming took 2 bases from V and 8 from J, leaving 12 bases between them. Here the CDR3 DNA reads TGTGCCAGCAGTTTAGGGAAGGGGAGCGGCTACACCTTC. This sequence encodes CASSLGKGSGYTF.

In the case of this clone: The conserved final phenylalanine or tryptophan is absent from the CDR3, which likely points to a read error. V and J are TRBV11-3 and TRBJ1-1; 9 nucleotides line up with TRBD1. The CDR3 is 16 residues long. The ends lost 1 base at V and 1 base at J; junction bases unmatched: 4. Per the germline V gene, CDR1 is SGHNT and CDR2 is YENEEA. CDR3 sequence: CASSLGDRGSNTEAFL. The CDR3 DNA is TGTGCCAGCAGCTTAGGAGACAGGGGGTCGAACACTGAAGCTTTCCTT.

The sample holds one count of this clone. The V and J genes are TRBV9 and TRBJ2-1, with a weak D call TRBD2 (6 bases). This CDR3 contains 13 residues. Per germline, CDR1 SGDLS and CDR2 YYNGEE. Trimming took off 7 bases at V and 10 bases at J, with 18 bases between the two ends. The CDR3 loop reads CASRDSASNEQFF. The CDR3, as DNA: TGTGCCAGCCGGGACTCCGCATCCAACGAGCAGTTCTTC.

The chain carries TRBV24-1 and TRBJ2-3; the match to TRBD2 covers 12 bases. V shed 5 bases and J 5 bases; nucleotides not matched to a gene: 13. The CDR3 extends over 18 amino acids. Looked up from germline, CDR1 is KGHDR and CDR2 is SFDVKD. CDR3 in DNA: TGTGCCACCAGTGCCACAGGGATGGCTAGCGGGGGGGTAGATACGCAGTATTTT. Translation: CATSATGMASGGVDTQYF.